Each of the 7 T cell receptor beta chains below was sequenced from the same sample in a study of shared clonotypes between healthy human individuals. Method: immunoSEQ multiplex PCR; TCRdb's copy keeps in-frame clones and lacks some. Of about 2 million clones listed, approximately 95% were seen once; the top ten hold 0.13%. Sequenced: naive CD4+ T cells sorted from blood. Noted subset: CD45RA+ positively selected. These TCRs come from a man between 18 and 29 years old in good health.

J is TRBJ2-3 and V is TRBV7-9, with 8 bases that match TRBD1. Trimming took 4 bases from V and 3 from J; bases not matched to a gene: 6. Germline V gene lookup returns CDR1 SEHNR and CDR2 FQNEAQ (reference sequence). The CDR3 runs to 15 residues. The chain's CDR3 is CASSYDRGGTDTQYF. In DNA, the CDR3 is TGTGCCAGCAGCTACGACAGGGGAGGAACAGATACGCAGTATTTT.

The gene calls are TRBV2 and TRBJ1-3; 7 positions agree with TRBD1. This CDR3 has 17 amino acids. Germline CDR1 SNHLY, CDR2 FYNNEI. The junction had 14 bases not matched to a gene; V was cut back by 8 bases and J by 1 base. The CDR3: CASVPLGAGGSGNTIYF. The CDR3 coding sequence is TGTGCCAGCGTCCCACTTGGGGCAGGGGGTTCTGGAAACACCATATATTTT.

The V gene is TRBV7-2, the J gene TRBJ2-1; D is undetermined. Germline CDR1 and CDR2: SGHTA and FQGNSA. Trimming pared 1 base from V and 6 bases from J, leaving 13 bases between. The CDR3 runs 15 residues. The CDR3, as DNA: TGTGCCAGCAGCTTAGTGGCGGTCTTGGGCAATGAGCAGTTCTTC. It is translated as CASSLVAVLGNEQFF.

The V and J genes are TRBV6-5 and TRBJ1-1, with 7 bases identical to TRBD1. V was clipped by 5 bases and J by 5 bases; unmatched bases: 8. The CDR3 has 14 amino acids. Germline V lookup: CDR1 MNHEY, CDR2 SVGAGI. CDR3 residues: CASSPRQTGTEAFF. As DNA, the CDR3 is TGTGCCAGCAGTCCCAGACAGACAGGGACTGAAGCTTTCTTT.

The chain joins TRBV4-2 to TRBJ1-4; no firm D call. The CDR3 covers 16 residues. The germline V gene has CDR1 LGHNA and CDR2 YNFKEQ. Trimming took off 3 bases at V and 7 bases at J, with 18 bases between the two ends. The CDR3 DNA follows: TGTGCCAGCAGCCACCGCAATGGGGAGGGTCTTGAAAAACTGTTTTTT. It is translated as CASSHRNGEGLEKLFF.

The rearrangement uses TRBV25-1 and TRBJ1-6, with unresolved D. Trimming pared 3 bases from V and 4 bases from J, leaving 13 bases between. In germline, CDR1 is MGHDK, CDR2 SYGVNS. There are 16 residues in the CDR3. CDR3 nucleotide sequence: TGTGCCAGCAGTGACAGGAGATACAATTATAATTCACCCCTCCACTTT. Encoded protein: CASSDRRYNYNSPLHF.

The V and J genes are TRBV7-9 and TRBJ1-1; D ambiguous. Trimming stripped 8 bases from V and 0 bases from J, with 13 bases between. From germline, CDR1 is SEHNR and CDR2 FQNEAQ (reference sequence). The CDR3 is made up of 14 amino acids. The CDR3, as DNA: TGTGCCAGCGGCCCTGGACGGGTGAACACTGAAGCTTTCTTT. This sequence encodes CASGPGRVNTEAFF.